The T cell receptor (beta chain) under discussion was sequenced for a study of cytomegalovirus exposure and HLA in healthy donors. Germline CDR1 and CDR2: LNHDA and SQIVND (reference sequence). Trimming at V came to 5 bases and at J to 1 base, leaving 6 bases not matched to a gene. The CDR3 runs to 15 residues. With 60 Vbeta and 13 Jbeta primers, the PCR was carried out. Per the authors' pipeline: Some 11 million of the about 80 million unique TCR beta chains counted in a later analysis were shared. Clones were sequenced by immunoSEQ multiplex PCR, and TCRdb holds only the in-frame ones, with some missing. The DNA was the basis for D and trimming; V, J and clone size are from that table. The data show over 80,000 clones, approximately 70% seen once. General study points: The authors assumed roughly uniform sequencing depth across donors for presence/absence analyses. In a later analysis, several top co-occurrence clusters appeared linked to parvovirus B19, influenza, CMV and Epstein-Barr virus. In vitro data verified a few CMV-associated chains as specific for CMV antigens.

About this clone itself: Its specificity is unknown.

The source is a man aged 35-49 years in good health and CMV-seronegative. The chain uses TRBV19 and TRBJ2-7; 9 bases are a match to TRBD2. The sequenced sample consisted of PBMCs. CDR3 sequence reads: CASSDPSGVSYEQYF. For the CDR3, the DNA is TGTGCCAGTAGTGACCCTAGCGGGGTGTCCTACGAGCAGTACTTC.